This TCR beta chain was recovered during a study of blood T cell repertoires in COVID-19. Only in-frame clones appear in the TCRdb table, and some are missing; sequencing was by immunoSEQ multiplex PCR. The profile shows 350,000 to 400,000 clones, about nine tenths of them singletons. Clinical history reported by participants formed the basis on which cohorts were assigned. Losses at the gene ends were 8 bases for V and 1 base for J; bases not matched to a gene: 4. CDR1 and CDR2 (germline): SGHTA, FQGNSA. CDR3 length: 13 residues. The chain joins TRBV7-2 to TRBJ1-1; 7 nucleotides align to TRBD1. Sequencing was done on a sample of PBMCs or T cells enriched from blood (not recorded which). This clonotype originated in a woman aged 40 to 49 who had been exposed to COVID-19. The CDR3 nucleotides read TGTGCCAGCGGACAGGATCAGAACACTGAAGCTTTCTTT. Its translation is CASGQDQNTEAFF.